Shown below are 31 T cell receptor beta chains from a single sample sequenced in a study of Graves' ophthalmopathy and Graves' hyperthyroidism (dated by TCRdb to the late 2010s). TCRdb lists the instrument as Illumina HiSeq 2000. TCR beta CDR3 regions were amplified from RNA transcripts for repertoire sequencing. The first round was an RT-PCR using HTBI primers with the Qiagen OneStep RT-PCR kit, and this first round was followed by a second-round multiplex PCR, then size selection and purification. In TCRdb, the public reads were trimmed at Q25 with fastp and aligned with MiXCR, with productive beta chains retained. Here each entry gathers all rows of one CDR3 protein and keeps the most common genes and DNA. The sample contains under 400,000 distinct CDR3 sequences, roughly 17% of them found a single time. Roughly an eighth of the sample is held by the ten biggest clonotypes. The sequenced sample consisted of peripheral blood. The receptors were gathered from an adult man with Graves' ophthalmopathy.

In its sample, this clonotype was seen many times. The V gene is TRBV11-3, the J gene TRBJ2-7, with D possibly TRBD1 on 5 matching bases. The CDR3 has 15 amino acids. Germline values: CDR1 SGHNT, CDR2 YENEEA. V lost 2 bases and J 2 bases, leaving 13 bases between the germline ends. CDR3 DNA sequence: TGTGCCAGCAGCTTATTCCAGGGCCAGGCCTACGAGCAGTACTTC. This gives the protein CASSLFQGQAYEQYF.

This sequence joins TRBV29-1 and TRBJ1-3; TRBD1 aligns across 8 bases. Germline V lookup: CDR1 SQVTM, CDR2 ANQGSEA. The V segment lost 5 bases and the J segment 3 bases; nucleotides outside the gene matches: 3. The length of the CDR3 is 13 residues. Written as DNA, the CDR3 is TGCAGCGTTCGGACAGGGTATGGAAACACCATATATTTT. It specifies CSVRTGYGNTIYF.

In its sample, this clonotype was seen many times. The V and J genes are TRBV20-1 and TRBJ1-1; D is unclear. There are 13 residues in the CDR3. Trimming shortened V by 0 bases and J by 4 bases, and 9 bases separated the two germline ends. Germline values: CDR1 DFQATT, CDR2 SNEGSKA (reference sequence). CDR3 in DNA: TGCAGTGCTAGAGATGAGACGGGCACTGAAGCTTTCTTT. This gives the protein CSARDETGTEAFF.

Remarks on this clonotype: An end of the junction differs from the germline gene, which may be a read error. The chain is built from TRBV7-8 and TRBJ1-3; D is perhaps TRBD1 (5 bases). The CDR3 contains 15 residues. Germline V gene sequence: CDR1 SGHVS, CDR2 FQNEAQ. CDR3 coding DNA: TGTGCCAGCAGCCCGAGGGGCCTCTCTGGAAACACCATATGTTTT. The encoded protein is CASSPRGLSGNTICF.

This clonotype was seen repeatedly, ten times or more. The V call is TRBV12-3 or TRBV12-4, the J call TRBJ2-5; TRBD1 aligns across 11 bases. The CDR3 is 15 residues long. V trimming: 6 bases; J trimming: 5 bases; junction bases outside the gene matches: 8. DNA for the CDR3: TGTGCCAGCAGACCCTGGGGACAGGGGGGGGAGACCCAGTACTTC. Its translation: CASRPWGQGGETQYF.

This clonotype has only a few counts. A much larger clone differs from this one at a single base, so this may be a read error. This sequence joins TRBV30 and TRBJ1-2; D possibly corresponds to TRBD1 (5 bases). Germline-derived CDR1 and CDR2 are GTSNPN and SVGIG (reference sequence). This CDR3 region has 13 residues. The V and J ends lost 7 bases and 5 bases respectively, with 17 bases between them. CDR3 in amino acids: CASPATAEYGYTF. The CDR3 DNA reads as TGTGCCTCACCAGCGACAGCAGAATATGGCTACACCTTC.

This clonotype was seen repeatedly, ten times or more. The chain uses TRBV6-2 or TRBV6-3 and TRBJ1-1, with no clear D. This CDR3 contains 14 residues. Trimming removed 10 bases at V and 0 bases at J, with 15 bases between. The V gene's germline CDR1 is MNHEY and CDR2 SVGEGT. This CDR3 reads CATRTWVVNTEAFF. As DNA, the CDR3 is TGTGCCACCCGAACTTGGGTCGTGAACACTGAAGCTTTCTTT.

In its sample, this clonotype was seen once. A read error may explain this, as a much larger clone is one base away. The chain uses TRBV14 and TRBJ2-4; a weak D match, TRBD1 (5 bases). Germline V gives CDR1 SGHDN, CDR2 FVKESK. The CDR3 is made up of 14 amino acids. The V and J ends lost 8 bases and 9 bases respectively, with 20 bases between them. The CDR3 is CASRRQGSYGIQYF. CDR3 nucleotide sequence: TGTGCCAGCCGCCGGCAGGGTAGTTACGGCATTCAGTACTTC.

This clonotype was counted a single time. Given a much more abundant clone one base away, this may be a read error. The gene calls are TRBV7-2 and TRBJ2-5, with D maybe TRBD1 (6 bases). The CDR3 runs to 14 residues. Germline CDR1 SGHTA, CDR2 FQGNSA. The chain's CDR3 is CVSSQGNRGETQYF. CDR3 coding DNA: TGTGTCAGCAGCCAGGGAAATAGGGGGGAGACCCAGTACTTC.

This clonotype was counted once. The chain carries TRBV6-1 and TRBJ2-6; D uncertain. V was pared by 4 bases and J by 0 bases, with 7 bases between. CDR1 is MNHNS and CDR2 is SASEGT in the germline V gene. The length of the CDR3 is 15 residues. CDR3 sequence: CASSAPSSGANVLTF. CDR3 DNA: TGTGCCAGCAGTGCCCCCAGCTCTGGGGCCAACGTCCTGACTTTC.

This clonotype occurred many times. The chain recombines TRBV7-8 with TRBJ1-1, with a tentative D call TRBD1 (6 bases). With 1 base removed from V and 4 bases from J, the gap between germline ends came to 16 bases. This CDR3 region has 16 residues. Germline V gene sequence: CDR1 SGHVS, CDR2 FQNEAQ. The CDR3 DNA reads as TGTGCCAGCAGCTTAGTTGCCAGGGGCTATAGCACTGAAGCTTTCTTT. This sequence encodes CASSLVARGYSTEAFF.

At least ten counts were recorded for this clonotype. The V gene is TRBV12-3 or TRBV12-4, the J gene TRBJ1-5; D is unresolved. The CDR3 covers 13 residues. V was cut by 9 bases and J by 4 bases, with 13 bases left in between. The CDR3 spells CASGLERNQPQHF. In DNA form, the CDR3 reads TGTGCCAGTGGACTCGAAAGAAATCAGCCCCAGCATTTT.

This clonotype was seen at least ten times. The chain links TRBV12-3 or TRBV12-4 to TRBJ1-3; no firm D call. Trimming left V 6 bases short and J 4 bases short, with 7 bases between. This CDR3 has 12 amino acids. CDR3 bases: TGTGCCAGCAGCCTAGTAGGAAACACCATATATTTT. This translates into CASSLVGNTIYF.

The table lists this clonotype with many counts. The V call is TRBV6-1, the J call TRBJ1-1, with D hard to call. CDR3 size: 13 residues. V was pared by 2 bases and J by 1 base, with 5 bases between. Per germline, CDR1 MNHNS and CDR2 SASEGT. This CDR3 reads CASSEIQNTEAFF. The CDR3 region has the DNA TGTGCCAGCAGTGAAATACAGAACACTGAAGCTTTCTTT.

This clonotype has ten or more counts. This rearrangement joins TRBV14 to TRBJ2-2; D may be TRBD1 (6 bases). Germline lookup yields CDR1 SGHDN and CDR2 FVKESK. The CDR3 length is 17 residues. V lost 0 bases and J lost 7, with 18 bases in between. The CDR3 sequence is CASSQEYGGVQRGELFF. Written as DNA, the CDR3 is TGTGCCAGCAGCCAAGAGTATGGGGGCGTTCAACGCGGGGAGCTGTTTTTT.

This clonotype was detected ten times or more. Here the CDR3 DNA reads TGTGCCAGTAGTCGGAGTACAGCCAACACTGAAGCTTTCTTT. Translation: CASSRSTANTEAFF. This rearrangement joins TRBV19 to TRBJ1-1; no definite D call. This CDR3 has 14 residues. The V end lost 5 bases, the J end lost 2 bases, and 12 bases lay between the germline ends. Germline V gives CDR1 LNHDA, CDR2 SQIVND (reference sequence).

This clonotype was detected many times. V is TRBV4-3 and J is TRBJ1-2; 7 bases fit TRBD1. Germline CDR1 reads LGHNA; CDR2 reads YSLEER. The CDR3 length is 16 residues. Trimming removed 1 base from V and 4 bases from J; junction bases left unmatched: 9. CDR3 bases: TGCGCCAGCAGCCAAGTTAGGGGACACAGGGGCTATGGCTACACCTTC. It specifies CASSQVRGHRGYGYTF.

This clonotype occurred many times. The rearrangement uses TRBV12-3 or TRBV12-4 and TRBJ1-6; 7 nucleotides match TRBD1. This CDR3 has 18 amino acids. Germline trimming cut 5 bases from V and 7 bases from J; bases unmatched to any gene: 17. CDR3 sequence (DNA): TGTGCCAGCAGTCCGTACGTACGTACAGGGGAGGGAAATTCACCCCTCCACTTT. Encoded protein: CASSPYVRTGEGNSPLHF.

This chain uses TRBV5-1 with TRBJ2-2; D perhaps matches TRBD2 (7 bases). The CDR3 totals 15 residues. CDR1 and CDR2 (germline): SGHRS, YFSETQ. The V and J ends lost 2 bases and 6 bases respectively, with 14 bases between them. The CDR3 here is CASSFDGGLAGELFF. DNA for the CDR3: TGCGCCAGCAGCTTTGACGGGGGGCTAGCCGGGGAGCTGTTTTTT.

V usage is TRBV27 and J usage is TRBJ1-1; D remains ambiguous. V dropped 5 bases and J dropped 3 bases, with 10 bases sitting between them. CDR1 and CDR2 from the germline V gene are MNHEY and SMNVEV (reference sequence). The CDR3 covers 13 residues. The CDR3 region is CASSQRGHTEAFF. In DNA form, the CDR3 reads TGTGCCAGCAGTCAGCGCGGCCACACTGAAGCTTTCTTT.

This clonotype was recorded many times. This CDR3 reads CASSLDLGYEQYF. The CDR3 DNA reads TGTGCCAGCAGCTTAGACCTGGGCTACGAGCAGTACTTC. The V and J genes are TRBV7-2 and TRBJ2-7, with D unclear. Trimming stripped 1 base from V and 3 bases from J, with 7 bases between. CDR3 size: 13 residues. Germline V gene sequence: CDR1 SGHTA, CDR2 FQGNSA.

The CDR3 bases are TGTGCCAGCAGCCAAGATGATGCTAGCATAGACGAGCAGTACTTC. Amino acid sequence: CASSQDDASIDEQYF. The chain is built from TRBV3-1 and TRBJ2-7; tentatively, D is TRBD2 (5 bases). Trimming took 0 bases from V and 5 from J, leaving 14 bases between them. The CDR3 contains 15 residues. Germline CDR1 and CDR2: LGHDT and YNNKEL (reference sequence).

In this sample, this clonotype turned up a few times. In DNA form, the CDR3 reads TGTGCCAGCTCACCACCGTCTAGCGGGAGCCAGGGTGAGCAGTACTTC. This encodes CASSPPSSGSQGEQYF. The gene calls are TRBV18 and TRBJ2-7, with TRBD2 identical over 10 bases. CDR3 length: 16 amino acids. The trim removed 0 bases at V and 7 bases at J, leaving 9 bases unmatched. Germline V gives CDR1 KGHSH, CDR2 LQKENI.

This clonotype was recorded at least ten times. The chain employs TRBV20-1 and TRBJ1-2; 10 bases map to TRBD1. J was trimmed by 5 bases and V by 8 bases; bases with no gene match: 17. The V gene's germline CDR1 is DFQATT and CDR2 SNEGSKA (reference sequence). This CDR3 region has 16 residues. In DNA, the CDR3 is TGCAGTTCCCTACCCCTTGGACAGGGGGAACCATATGGCTACACCTTC. As protein: CSSLPLGQGEPYGYTF.

This clonotype was seen at least ten times. The rearrangement joins TRBV2 to TRBJ1-5; the D is unclear. This CDR3 is built from 13 residues. Per the germline V gene, CDR1 is SNHLY and CDR2 is FYNNEI. V dropped 1 base and J dropped 7 bases, with 8 bases sitting between them. The CDR3 loop reads CASSEGPVQPQHF. For the CDR3, the DNA is TGTGCCAGCAGTGAAGGCCCGGTCCAGCCCCAGCATTTT.

This clonotype was picked up many times. V usage is TRBV20-1 and J usage is TRBJ2-7; 8 bases line up with TRBD1. The CDR3 sequence is 15 residues long. Unmatched junction bases numbered 5, after V lost 1 base and J lost 0 bases. Germline V gene sequence: CDR1 DFQATT, CDR2 SNEGSKA (reference sequence). The CDR3 region has the DNA TGCAGTGCTAGAGGGGCCGGGACAGGCTCCTACGAGCAGTACTTC. Translating gives CSARGAGTGSYEQYF.

This clonotype was recorded many times. The chain uses TRBV12-3 or TRBV12-4 and TRBJ2-7; 10 positions agree with TRBD2. V lost 4 bases and J lost 7; bases outside the gene matches: 7. CDR3 length: 14 amino acids. The CDR3 sequence is CASSSSGGAREQYF. CDR3 in DNA: TGTGCCAGCAGTTCCAGCGGGGGGGCCCGAGAGCAGTACTTC.

This clonotype occurred many times. The chain has TRBV29-1 and TRBJ1-1; no clear D. The germline CDR1 and CDR2 sequences are SQVTM and ANQGSEA. V was cut by 3 bases and J by 1 base, with 12 bases left in between. The CDR3 consists of 14 residues. CDR3 protein: CSVEGGISNTEAFF. The CDR3 bases are TGCAGCGTTGAGGGTGGGATCTCGAACACTGAAGCTTTCTTT.

This clonotype came up many times. The chain employs TRBV11-2 and TRBJ2-7, with D possibly being TRBD2 (5 bases). Trimming removed 1 base from V and 3 bases from J, with 13 bases in between. The CDR3 is 15 residues long. Per germline, CDR1 SGHAT and CDR2 FQNNGV. CDR3 amino acids: CASSLVSRADYEQYF. The CDR3 DNA reads as TGTGCCAGCAGCTTAGTGTCTAGAGCGGACTACGAGCAGTACTTC.

This clonotype was seen repeatedly, ten times or more. The chain uses TRBV18 and TRBJ1-6; D may be TRBD1 (6 bases). The CDR3 length is 14 residues. Deletions cut 2 bases from V and 7 bases from J, with 9 bases between. CDR1 is KGHSH and CDR2 is LQKENI in the germline V gene. The CDR3 sequence: CASSPTGTNSPLHF. CDR3 DNA sequence: TGTGCCAGCTCACCAACAGGGACGAATTCACCCCTCCACTTT.

At least ten counts were recorded for this clonotype. The rearrangement links TRBV29-1 to TRBJ1-2; TRBD1 is a possible D gene (6 bases). The CDR3 is made up of 11 amino acids. Germline values: CDR1 SQVTM, CDR2 ANQGSEA. The V and J ends lost 7 bases and 8 bases respectively, with 14 bases between them. The CDR3 DNA reads as TGCAGCGCTCGGACAGTTTCCGGCTACACCTTC. Protein sequence: CSARTVSGYTF. Full variable domain (missing parts from reference TRBV29-1 and TRBJ1-2): SAVISQKPSRDICQRGTSLTIQCQVDSQVTMMFWYRQQPGQSLTLIATANQGSEATYESGFVIDKFPISRPNLTFSTLTVSNMSPEDSSIYLCSARTVSGYTFGSGTRLTVV.